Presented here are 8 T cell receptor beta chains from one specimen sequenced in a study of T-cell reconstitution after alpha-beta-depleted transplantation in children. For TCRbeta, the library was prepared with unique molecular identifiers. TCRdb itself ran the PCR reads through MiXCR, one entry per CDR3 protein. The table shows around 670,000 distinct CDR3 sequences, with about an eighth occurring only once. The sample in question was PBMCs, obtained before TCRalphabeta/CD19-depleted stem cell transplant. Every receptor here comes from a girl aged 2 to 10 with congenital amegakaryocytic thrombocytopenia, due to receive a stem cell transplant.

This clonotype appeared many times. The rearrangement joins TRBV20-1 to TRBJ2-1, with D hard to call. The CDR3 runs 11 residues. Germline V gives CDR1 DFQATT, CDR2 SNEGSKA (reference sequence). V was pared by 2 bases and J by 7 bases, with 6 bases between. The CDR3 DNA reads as TGCAGTGCTAGACCTTTTAATGAGCAGTTCTTC. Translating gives CSARPFNEQFF.

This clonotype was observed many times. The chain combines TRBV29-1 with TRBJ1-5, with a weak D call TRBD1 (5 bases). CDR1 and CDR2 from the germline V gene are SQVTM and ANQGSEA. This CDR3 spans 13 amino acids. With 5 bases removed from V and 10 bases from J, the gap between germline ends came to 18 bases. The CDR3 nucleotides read TGCAGCGTTTCTAGGGGACCAGAGGGTCCCCAGCATTTT. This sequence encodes CSVSRGPEGPQHF.

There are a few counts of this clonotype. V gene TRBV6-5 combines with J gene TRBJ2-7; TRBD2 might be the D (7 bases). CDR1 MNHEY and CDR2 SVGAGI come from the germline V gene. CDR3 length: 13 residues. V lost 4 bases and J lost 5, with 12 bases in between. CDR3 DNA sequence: TGTGCCAGCAGTTGGACGGGGGGCAACGAGCAGTACTTC. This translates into CASSWTGGNEQYF.

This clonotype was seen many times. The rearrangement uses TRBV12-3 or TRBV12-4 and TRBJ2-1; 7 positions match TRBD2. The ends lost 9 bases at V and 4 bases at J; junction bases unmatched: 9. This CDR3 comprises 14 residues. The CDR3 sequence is CASRGGPLYNEQFF. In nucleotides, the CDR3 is TGTGCCAGTCGCGGGGGACCGCTGTACAATGAGCAGTTCTTC.

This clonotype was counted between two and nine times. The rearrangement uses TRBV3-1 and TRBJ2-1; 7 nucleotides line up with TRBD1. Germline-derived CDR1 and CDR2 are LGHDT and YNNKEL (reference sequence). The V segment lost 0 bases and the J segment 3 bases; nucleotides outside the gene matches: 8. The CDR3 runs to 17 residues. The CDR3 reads CASSQEYGTENYNEQFF. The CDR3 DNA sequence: TGTGCCAGCAGCCAAGAGTACGGGACAGAAAACTACAATGAGCAGTTCTTC.

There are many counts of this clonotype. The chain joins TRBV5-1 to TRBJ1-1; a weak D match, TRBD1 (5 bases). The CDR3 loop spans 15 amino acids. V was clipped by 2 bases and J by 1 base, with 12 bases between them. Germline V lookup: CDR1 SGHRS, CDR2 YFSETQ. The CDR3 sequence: CASSFYSGGNTEAFF. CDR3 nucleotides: TGCGCCAGCAGCTTCTACAGCGGGGGGAACACTGAAGCTTTCTTT.

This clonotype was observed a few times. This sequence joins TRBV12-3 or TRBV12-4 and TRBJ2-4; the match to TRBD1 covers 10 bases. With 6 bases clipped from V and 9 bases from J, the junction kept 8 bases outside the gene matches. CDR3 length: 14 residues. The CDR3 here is CASSPDRGTAIQYF. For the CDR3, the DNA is TGTGCCAGCAGCCCGGACAGGGGGACGGCCATTCAGTACTTC.

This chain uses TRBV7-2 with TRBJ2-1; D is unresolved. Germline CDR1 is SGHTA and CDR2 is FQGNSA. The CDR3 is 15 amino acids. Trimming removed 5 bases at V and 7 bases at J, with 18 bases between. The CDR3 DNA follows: TGTGCCAGCAGCCTGTCATTTCTAGTCGAGAATGAGCAGTTCTTC. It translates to CASSLSFLVENEQFF.